The clone carrying this T cell receptor beta chain appeared many times. The data derive from a study of regulatory T cells in long-lasting Graves disease. Per the germline V gene, CDR1 is KGHDR and CDR2 is SFDVKD. J lost 4 bases, V lost 8 bases, and 7 bases had no gene match. The CDR3 runs to 14 residues. Described time point: newly diagnosed GD, antithyroid drugs for less than 3 months. From RNA extracted from PBMCs, the TCR library was made. HTBI primers from iRepertoire and Arm-PCR of CDR3 regions yielded the TCR beta libraries. MiXCR, applied by TCRdb to the multiplex PCR reads, yields one record per CDR3 protein. Here the sample spans around 500,000 distinct CDR3 sequences, roughly 12% being singletons. This sample also appeared in a second study, on T cells in Graves' hyperthyroidism and ophthalmopathy.

V is TRBV24-1 and J is TRBJ1-1, with 9 positions matching TRBD1. The source was peripheral blood mononuclear cells (PBMCs), collected at new diagnosis, from a patient treated with antithyroid drugs. The source is a man younger than 40 with Graves disease. The CDR3 DNA follows: TGTGCCACCAAAACAGGGGGCGCGAGCACTGAAGCTTTCTTT. It is translated as CATKTGGASTEAFF.